These T cell receptor beta chains were read from a single sample in a study of blood T cell repertoires in COVID-19. Here immunoSEQ multiplex PCR was the method, and the copy in TCRdb shows in-frame clones only, minus some. The data show fewer than 200,000 clones, with about 90% seen just once and roughly 1.2% held by the top ten. Input material: PBMCs or T cells enriched from blood (not recorded which). The receptors stem from a human donor with acute COVID-19. The donor label of this sample is uncertain. Both conserved end residues are part of each CDR3. The D gene is left open where the match is weak. The listing skips clone size in some rows; elsewhere it reads once, few, many or a size class.

>few|TRBJ1-5|TRBD1|TRBV9
CASSVGQGGNQPQHF
TGTGCCAGCAGCGTCGGGCAGGGGGGCAATCAGCCCCAGCATTTT
>-|TRBJ2-1|-|TRBV7-9
CASSLTSPFF
TGTGCCAGCAGCTTAACTAGTCCGTTCTTC
>once|TRBJ2-7|-|TRBV2
CASSEAGGPREQYF
TGTGCCAGCAGTGAAGCGGGGGGGCCTAGGGAGCAGTACTTC
>-|TRBJ1-1|TRBD1|TRBV6-5
CASSYSGTGDTEAFF
TGTGCCAGCAGTTACTCCGGGACAGGGGACACTGAAGCTTTCTTT
>-|TRBJ2-3|TRBD1|TRBV29-1
CSVVGTVTSTDTQYF
TGCAGCGTTGTGGGGACAGTTACTAGCACAGATACGCAGTATTTT
>once|TRBJ1-1|TRBD1|TRBV6-5
CASRSMTGAGTEAFF
TGTGCCAGCAGATCTATGACAGGGGCGGGGACTGAAGCTTTCTTT
>-|TRBJ2-1|-|TRBV12-5
CASGLPRVYTYNEQFF
TGTGCTAGTGGTCTCCCCCGGGTCTATACCTACAATGAGCAGTTCTTC
>-|TRBJ1-5|TRBD1|TRBV19
CASSIYRGGQDQHF
TGTGCCAGTAGTATTTACAGGGGAGGACAGGACCAGCATTTT
>-|TRBJ1-2|-|TRBV18
CASSQDTAPVYGYTF
TGTGCCAGCTCACAGGACACAGCCCCTGTCTATGGCTACACCTTC
>few|TRBJ2-7|TRBD2|TRBV24-1
CATSDPLAGAGYEQYF
TGTGCCACCAGTGATCCTCTAGCGGGGGCTGGTTACGAGCAGTACTTC
>-|TRBJ1-1|-|TRBV20-1
CSARDQVEAFF
TGCAGTGCTAGAGATCAGGTTGAAGCTTTCTTT
>-|TRBJ1-1|-|TRBV11-2
CASSLVAGTMNTEAFF
TGTGCCAGCAGCTTAGTGGCGGGGACCATGAACACTGAAGCTTTCTTT
>-|TRBJ2-1|TRBD2|TRBV19
CASSSPGTSSGLNEQFF
TGTGCCAGTAGTAGTCCCGGGACTAGCTCCGGACTCAATGAGCAGTTCTTC
>-|TRBJ1-2|TRBD1|TRBV19
CASSSGQGLFYGYTF
TGTGCCAGTAGTTCCGGACAGGGGCTATTTTATGGCTACACCTTC
>-|TRBJ1-2|TRBD1|TRBV6-5
CASSYFGTGGGYTF
TGTGCCAGCAGTTATTTCGGGACAGGGGGAGGCTACACCTTC
>-|TRBJ1-5|-|TRBV5-8
CASSLFVGGANQPQHF
TGTGCCAGCAGCTTGTTCGTCGGTGGGGCCAATCAGCCCCAGCATTTT
>-|TRBJ2-6|TRBD1|TRBV24-1
CATSGVAGEQGSGANVLTF
TGTGCCACCAGCGGGGTAGCCGGGGAACAGGGGTCTGGGGCCAACGTCCTGACTTTC
>-|TRBJ1-1|-|TRBV5-1
CASSLEGARGETEAFF
TGCGCCAGCAGCTTGGAAGGGGCACGGGGGGAGACTGAAGCTTTCTTT
>-|TRBJ1-1|TRBD1|TRBV18
CASSLRGQQGAEAFF
TGTGCCAGCTCACTACGGGGACAACAGGGGGCTGAAGCTTTCTTT
>-|TRBJ1-6|TRBD1|TRBV9
CASSVETGYNSPLHF
TGTGCCAGCAGCGTAGAGACAGGGTATAATTCACCCCTCCACTTT
>-|TRBJ2-5|-|TRBV27
CASSARGGGRETQYF
TGTGCCAGCAGTGCCCGTGGGGGGGGCCGGGAGACCCAGTACTTC
>-|TRBJ2-1|-|TRBV19
CASSITYPGEQFF
TGTGCCAGTAGTATTACCTACCCGGGGGAGCAGTTCTTC